This record concerns one T cell receptor beta chain sequence. CDR3 length: 15 amino acids. V dropped 0 bases and J dropped 2 bases, with 10 bases sitting between them. Germline V gene lookup returns CDR1 LGHDT and CDR2 YNNKEL (reference sequence). The Seattle patients, enrolled during active infection, were followed longitudinally. The data were taken from a study of blood T cell repertoires in COVID-19. How the authors handled the data: Reference gene primers were amplified, and this amplification served to estimate nucleated cell counts. Sequencing was performed with immunoSEQ multiplex PCR; in TCRdb, only in-frame clones are kept and a portion is missing. The V and J calls and the clone size are those of that table, but D and trimming were determined from the DNA. The table has about 480,000 clones, about 88% seen once.

This receptor was obtained from a man younger than 35 with COVID-19, enrolled during active disease. The source material was peripheral blood. The chain joins TRBV3-1 (or the pseudogene TRBV3-2) to TRBJ1-2; D might be TRBD1 (5 bases). This chain's CDR3 is CASSQDGRGNYGYTF. The CDR3 DNA is TGTGCCAGCAGCCAAGATGGACGGGGGAACTATGGCTACACCTTC.